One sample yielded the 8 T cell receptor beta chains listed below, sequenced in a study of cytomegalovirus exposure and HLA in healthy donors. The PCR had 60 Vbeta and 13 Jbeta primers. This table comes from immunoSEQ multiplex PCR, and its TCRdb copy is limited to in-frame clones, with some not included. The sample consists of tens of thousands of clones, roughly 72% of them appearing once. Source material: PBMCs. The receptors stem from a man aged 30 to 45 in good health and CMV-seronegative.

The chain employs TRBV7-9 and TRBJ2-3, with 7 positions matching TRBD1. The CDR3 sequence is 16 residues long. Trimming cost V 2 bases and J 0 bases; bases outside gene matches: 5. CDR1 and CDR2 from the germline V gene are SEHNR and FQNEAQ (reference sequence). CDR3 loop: CASSLLDRRSTDTQYF. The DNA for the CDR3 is TGTGCCAGCAGCTTACTGGACAGGAGAAGCACAGATACGCAGTATTTT.

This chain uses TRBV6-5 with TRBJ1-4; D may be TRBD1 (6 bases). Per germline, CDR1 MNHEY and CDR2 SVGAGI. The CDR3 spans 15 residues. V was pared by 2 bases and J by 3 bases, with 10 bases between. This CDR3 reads CASSYRQVPNEKLFF. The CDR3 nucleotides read TGTGCCAGCAGTTACCGACAGGTGCCTAATGAAAAACTGTTTTTT.

The CDR3 DNA reads as TGCGCCAGCAGCGTGGGGCCAGGGGGCTCAGATACGCAGTATTTT. Translating gives CASSVGPGGSDTQYF. The V gene is TRBV5-1, the J gene TRBJ2-3; TRBD1 matches at 8 bases. V lost 4 bases and J lost 4; bases outside the gene matches: 8. CDR1 SGHRS and CDR2 YFSETQ come from the germline V gene. There are 15 residues in the CDR3.

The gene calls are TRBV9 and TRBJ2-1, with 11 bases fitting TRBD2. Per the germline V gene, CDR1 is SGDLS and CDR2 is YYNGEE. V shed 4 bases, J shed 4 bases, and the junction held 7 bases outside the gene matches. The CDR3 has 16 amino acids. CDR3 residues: CASSQVTSGSYNEQFF. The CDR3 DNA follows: TGTGCCAGCAGCCAAGTTACTAGCGGGAGTTACAATGAGCAGTTCTTC.

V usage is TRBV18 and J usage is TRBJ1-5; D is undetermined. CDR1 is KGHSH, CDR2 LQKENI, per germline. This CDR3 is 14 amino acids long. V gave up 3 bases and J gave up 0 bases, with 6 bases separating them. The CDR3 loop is CASSPSNSNQPQHF. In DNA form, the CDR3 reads TGTGCCAGCTCACCCAGTAATAGCAATCAGCCCCAGCATTTT.

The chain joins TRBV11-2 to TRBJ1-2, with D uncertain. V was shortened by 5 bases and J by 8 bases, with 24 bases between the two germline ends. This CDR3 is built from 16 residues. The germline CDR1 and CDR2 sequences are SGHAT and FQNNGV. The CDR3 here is CASSHEPRPAGVGYTF. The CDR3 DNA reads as TGTGCCAGCAGCCATGAACCTAGGCCGGCTGGAGTAGGCTACACCTTC.

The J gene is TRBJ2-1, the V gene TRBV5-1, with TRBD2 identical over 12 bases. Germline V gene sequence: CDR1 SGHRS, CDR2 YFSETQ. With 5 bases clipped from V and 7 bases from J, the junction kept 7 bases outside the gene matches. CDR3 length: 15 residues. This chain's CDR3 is CASRPLAGGRNEQFF. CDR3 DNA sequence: TGCGCCAGCAGACCGCTAGCGGGAGGGCGTAATGAGCAGTTCTTC.

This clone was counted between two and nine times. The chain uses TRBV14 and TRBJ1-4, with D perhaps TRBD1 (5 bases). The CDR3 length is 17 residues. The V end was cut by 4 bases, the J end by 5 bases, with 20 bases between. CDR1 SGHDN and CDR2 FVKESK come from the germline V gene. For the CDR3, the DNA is TGTGCCAGCAGCCCTGGTAGGGGCCACCTTACCAATGAAAAACTGTTTTTT. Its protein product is CASSPGRGHLTNEKLFF.